The next 18 T cell receptor beta chains were all read from a single sample in a study of a mutant IDH1 vaccine in newly diagnosed glioma. The time point denotes: week 11, during vaccination. Doses of 300 ug of mutant IDH1 20-mer peptide were given with topical imiquimod. These TCRs are of unknown antigen specificity. Generated by immunoSEQ multiplex PCR, the TCRdb table keeps only in-frame clones and is missing some. The data contain over 60,000 clones, about 89% of them singletons. The sample here was PBMCs, taken from a glioma patient whose treatment included an IDH1 peptide vaccine. The receptors shown here come from a man aged 40-49 years with glioma.

This chain links TRBV6-1 with TRBJ2-1, with D possibly being TRBD2 (6 bases). Trimming took 2 bases from V and 7 from J, leaving 21 bases between them. This CDR3 contains 17 residues. Germline V gives CDR1 MNHNS, CDR2 SASEGT. The CDR3 sequence is CASSESRRVFAGNEQFF. In DNA form, the CDR3 reads TGTGCCAGCAGTGAAAGTCGTCGGGTTTTTGCGGGAAATGAGCAGTTCTTC.

The table lists this clone with a count of one. V gene TRBV27 combines with J gene TRBJ2-1; D not certain. Germline assignment: CDR1 MNHEY and CDR2 SMNVEV (reference sequence). The germline V and J ends were trimmed by 5 bases and 3 bases, with 11 bases remaining between them. This CDR3 spans 14 amino acids. The CDR3, as DNA: TGTGCCAGCAGTCATTTTAACCTCTACAATGAGCAGTTCTTC. It translates to CASSHFNLYNEQFF.

This sequence joins TRBV28 and TRBJ2-5; TRBD1 matches 9 bases. The CDR3 spans 15 residues. The germline gives CDR1 MDHEN, CDR2 SYDVKM. After removal of 6 bases from V and 4 bases from J, the junction contained 9 bases not matched to a gene. This CDR3 reads CASRGPGQGAETQYF. CDR3 nucleotides: TGTGCCAGCAGGGGCCCGGGACAGGGAGCAGAGACCCAGTACTTC.

The J gene is TRBJ1-5, the V gene TRBV27; a weak D match, TRBD1 (5 bases). The germline V gene has CDR1 MNHEY and CDR2 SMNVEV (reference sequence). The CDR3 sequence is 14 residues long. Trimming shortened V by 3 bases and J by 7 bases, and 13 bases separated the two germline ends. CDR3: CASSFQGRDQPQHF. CDR3 nucleotide sequence: TGTGCCAGCAGTTTCCAGGGCAGGGACCAGCCCCAGCATTTT.

CDR3 loop: CASRGTGNTEAFF. The CDR3 bases are TGTGCCAGCAGAGGGACAGGGAACACTGAAGCTTTCTTT. The chain couples TRBV6-5 to TRBJ1-1; the match to TRBD1 covers 8 bases. This CDR3 spans 13 amino acids. Germline CDR1 reads MNHEY; CDR2 reads SVGAGI. J gave up 1 base and V 6 bases, and 1 base lay outside the gene matches.

This clone was observed once. The chain uses TRBV6-6 and TRBJ2-1; tentative D call: TRBD2 (6 bases). In germline, CDR1 is MNHNY, CDR2 SVGAGI (reference sequence). Trimming took off 2 bases at V and 8 bases at J, with 16 bases between the two ends. CDR3 length equals 15 residues. In DNA form, the CDR3 reads TGTGCCAGCAGTTACATGACTGGAGGGCGGGATGAGCAGTTCTTC. Protein: CASSYMTGGRDEQFF.

The chain joins TRBV7-9 to TRBJ1-2; 7 nucleotides match TRBD1. With 1 base clipped from V and 7 bases from J, the junction kept 12 bases outside the gene matches. From germline, CDR1 is SEHNR and CDR2 FQNEAQ (reference sequence). The CDR3 runs to 16 residues. The CDR3 is CASSLDNTGALSGYTF. CDR3 DNA sequence: TGTGCCAGCAGCTTAGATAATACAGGGGCCCTCTCTGGCTACACCTTC.

The gene calls are TRBV19 and TRBJ2-2, with 13 positions matching TRBD2. Germline V gene sequence: CDR1 LNHDA, CDR2 SQIVND (reference sequence). V trimming: 5 bases; J trimming: 5 bases; junction bases outside the gene matches: 8. This CDR3 is built from 17 residues. The CDR3 is CASSFGLAGAHTGELFF. The CDR3 nucleotides read TGTGCCAGTAGTTTCGGACTAGCGGGGGCCCATACCGGGGAGCTGTTTTTT.

The chain recombines TRBV13 with TRBJ1-2; a possible D gene is TRBD1 (6 bases). V was shortened by 2 bases and J by 8 bases, with 9 bases between the two germline ends. Germline values: CDR1 PRHDT, CDR2 FYEKMQ (reference sequence). This CDR3 contains 12 residues. This CDR3 is CASSLRGEGYTF. CDR3 bases: TGTGCCAGCAGCTTAAGGGGGGAAGGCTACACCTTC.

The chain carries TRBV6-4 and TRBJ2-6; possibly TRBD2 for D (6 bases). Trimming took 2 bases from V and 1 from J, leaving 6 bases between them. The CDR3 is 15 amino acids. In germline, CDR1 is MRHNA, CDR2 SNTAGT. The CDR3 loop is CASSDGGSGANVLTF. CDR3 coding DNA: TGTGCCAGCAGTGACGGGGGGTCTGGGGCCAACGTCCTGACTTTC.

The chain joins TRBV19 to TRBJ2-3; 8 bases fit TRBD1. CDR3 size: 15 residues. CDR1 is LNHDA and CDR2 is SQIVND in the germline V gene (reference sequence). After removal of 4 bases from V and 0 bases from J, the junction contained 3 bases not matched to a gene. The CDR3 protein is CASSNRTGSTDTQYF. Written as DNA, the CDR3 is TGTGCCAGTAGTAACCGGACAGGGAGCACAGATACGCAGTATTTT.

The V and J genes are TRBV18 and TRBJ2-7; D is undetermined. The CDR3 covers 13 residues. Deletions cut 6 bases from V and 0 bases from J, with 9 bases between. Germline CDR1 KGHSH, CDR2 LQKENI. CDR3 bases: TGTGCCAGCTCCAATGGCCCCTCCTACGAGCAGTACGTC. This sequence encodes CASSNGPSYEQYV.

In DNA form, the CDR3 reads TGTGCCAGCAGCTTAGGTAGGGTCTCCTACGAGCAGTACTTC. Translating gives CASSLGRVSYEQYF. The genes are TRBV7-2 and TRBJ2-7; no reliable D call. CDR1 and CDR2 from the germline V gene are SGHTA and FQGNSA. The CDR3 has 14 residues. The V end was cut by 1 base, the J end by 0 bases, with 7 bases between.

The chain combines TRBV5-1 with TRBJ1-1; 7 bases line up with TRBD1. This CDR3 spans 16 amino acids. Germline CDR1 SGHRS, CDR2 YFSETQ. V shed 4 bases and J 0 bases; nucleotides not matched to a gene: 9. The CDR3 sequence: CASSQIKGQMNTEAFF. In DNA form, the CDR3 reads TGCGCCAGCAGCCAAATCAAGGGACAGATGAACACTGAAGCTTTCTTT.

The chain combines TRBV7-2 with TRBJ2-5; D is uncertain. CDR3 length: 13 residues. V dropped 3 bases and J dropped 5 bases, with 10 bases sitting between them. The germline V gene has CDR1 SGHTA and CDR2 FQGNSA. The CDR3 spells CASSFLYRETQYF. The CDR3 nucleotides are TGTGCCAGCAGCTTTCTATATCGGGAGACCCAGTACTTC.

This clone was seen a handful of times. The CDR3 protein is CSVAGQGSSQPQHF. The CDR3, as DNA: TGCAGCGTCGCGGGACAGGGTTCGAGTCAGCCCCAGCATTTT. The gene calls are TRBV29-1 and TRBJ1-5; 9 bases line up with TRBD1. The trim removed 6 bases at V and 6 bases at J, leaving 9 bases unmatched. CDR1 and CDR2 (germline): SQVTM, ANQGSEA. The CDR3 runs 14 residues.

J is TRBJ2-1 and V is TRBV28, with D possibly TRBD1 on 6 matching bases. This CDR3 region has 14 residues. V lost 3 bases and J lost 9, with 15 bases in between. The germline V gene has CDR1 MDHEN and CDR2 SYDVKM. The CDR3 sequence is CASSFVARGGEQFF. DNA of the CDR3: TGTGCCAGCAGTTTTGTGGCTCGAGGGGGTGAGCAGTTCTTC. The entire variable domain, with the rest obtained from reference TRBV28 and TRBJ2-1, is as follows: DVKVTQSSRYLVKRTGEKVFLECVQDMDHENMFWYRQDPGLGLRLIYFSYDVKMKEKGDIPEGYSVSREKKERFSLILESASTNQTSMYLCASSFVARGGEQFFGPGTRLTVL.

The chain employs TRBV15 and TRBJ1-1, with no clear D. With 0 bases removed from V and 2 bases from J, the gap between germline ends came to 10 bases. Germline assignment: CDR1 LNHNV and CDR2 YYDKDF (reference sequence). CDR3 length equals 15 residues. The CDR3 spells CATSRDRAPNTEAFF. The CDR3 DNA reads as TGTGCCACCAGCAGAGATAGGGCCCCCAACACTGAAGCTTTCTTT.